This TCR beta chain came from a study of blood T cell repertoires in COVID-19. Authors' analysis steps: Estimation of nucleated cell counts relied on the amplification of reference gene primers. The protocol was immunoSEQ multiplex PCR, while the TCRdb copy is restricted to in-frame clones and leaves out a portion. Clone size and the V and J calls come from that table; the DNA yielded D and trimming. The table shows roughly 250,000 clones, with approximately 88% occurring only once. Germline V CDR1 and CDR2: SGHNT, YENEEA. The CDR3 has 13 amino acids. V lost 5 bases to trimming and J lost 4 bases, with 11 bases between them. Those who participated ranged in age from roughly 18 to 89 years and resided in about two dozen US areas. Assignment of participants to cohorts was predicated upon participant-reported clinical history. It was within 2 weeks before study entry that exposed participants met a COVID-19 case.

The V gene is TRBV11-3, the J gene TRBJ1-2; D is possibly TRBD1 (6 bases). Sequencing was performed on PBMCs or T cells enriched from blood (not recorded which). The receptor was derived from a woman between 40 and 50 years old who had been exposed to COVID-19. CDR3 residues: CASSKDSRYGYTF. Here the CDR3 DNA reads TGTGCCAGCAGCAAGGACAGCCGCTATGGCTACACCTTC.